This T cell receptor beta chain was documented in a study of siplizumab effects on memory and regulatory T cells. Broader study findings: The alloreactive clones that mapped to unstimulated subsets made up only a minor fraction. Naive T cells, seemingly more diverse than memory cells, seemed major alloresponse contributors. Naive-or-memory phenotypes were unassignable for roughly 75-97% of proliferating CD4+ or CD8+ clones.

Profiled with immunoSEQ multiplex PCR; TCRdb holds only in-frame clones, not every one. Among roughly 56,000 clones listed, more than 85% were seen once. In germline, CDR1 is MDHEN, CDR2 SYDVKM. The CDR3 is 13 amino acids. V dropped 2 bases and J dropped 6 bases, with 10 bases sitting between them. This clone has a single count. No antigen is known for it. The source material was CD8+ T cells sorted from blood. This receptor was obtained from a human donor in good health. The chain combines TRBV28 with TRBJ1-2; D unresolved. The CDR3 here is CASSLDGKNGYTF. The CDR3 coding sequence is TGTGCCAGCAGTTTAGACGGGAAAAATGGCTACACCTTC.